The sequence of this T cell receptor beta chain was determined in a study of T-cell reconstitution after alpha-beta-depleted transplantation in children. For TCRbeta, the library was prepared with unique molecular identifiers. TCRdb re-analysed the PCR reads in MiXCR, keeping a single row per CDR3 protein. The sample contains under 350,000 distinct CDR3 sequences, about a tenth of which appear only once. From germline, CDR1 is SGHRS and CDR2 YFSETQ. CDR3 length: 15 amino acids. Trimming removed 1 base from V and 5 bases from J; junction bases left unmatched: 7. The genes are TRBV5-1 and TRBJ2-5; 8 positions agree with TRBD1. This sequence originates from a human donor who donated a stem cell graft to a child with SCID. The sample in question was PBMCs from the stem cell graft donor, obtained from the stem cell graft. CDR3 protein: CASSLRQGALETQYF. CDR3 coding DNA: TGCGCCAGCAGCTTGCGGCAGGGGGCTTTGGAGACCCAGTACTTC.